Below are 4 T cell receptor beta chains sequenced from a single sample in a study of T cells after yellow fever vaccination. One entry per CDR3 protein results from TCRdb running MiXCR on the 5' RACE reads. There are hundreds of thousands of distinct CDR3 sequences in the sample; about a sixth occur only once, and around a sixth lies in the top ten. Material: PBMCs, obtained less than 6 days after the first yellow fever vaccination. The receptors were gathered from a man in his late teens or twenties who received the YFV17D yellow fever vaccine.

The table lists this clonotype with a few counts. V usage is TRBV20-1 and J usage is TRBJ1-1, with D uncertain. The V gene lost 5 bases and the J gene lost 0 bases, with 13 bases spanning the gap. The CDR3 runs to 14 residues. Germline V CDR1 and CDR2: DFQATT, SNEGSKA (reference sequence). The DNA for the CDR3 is TGCAGTGCTGATAACAGACTCATGAACACTGAAGCTTTCTTT. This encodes CSADNRLMNTEAFF.

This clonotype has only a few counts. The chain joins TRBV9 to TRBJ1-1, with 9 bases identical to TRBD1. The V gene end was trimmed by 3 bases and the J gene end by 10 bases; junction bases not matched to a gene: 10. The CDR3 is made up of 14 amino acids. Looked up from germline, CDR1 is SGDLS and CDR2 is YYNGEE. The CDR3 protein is CASSALTGGVRAFF. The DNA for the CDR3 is TGTGCCAGCAGCGCCCTGACAGGGGGGGTGCGAGCTTTCTTT.

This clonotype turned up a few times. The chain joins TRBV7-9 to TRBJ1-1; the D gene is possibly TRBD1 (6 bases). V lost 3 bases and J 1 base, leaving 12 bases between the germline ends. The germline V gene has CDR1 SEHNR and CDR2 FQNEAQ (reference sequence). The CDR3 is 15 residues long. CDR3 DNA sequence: TGTGCCAGCAGCTTTGGGGGGGCTTCGAACACTGAAGCTTTCTTT. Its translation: CASSFGGASNTEAFF.

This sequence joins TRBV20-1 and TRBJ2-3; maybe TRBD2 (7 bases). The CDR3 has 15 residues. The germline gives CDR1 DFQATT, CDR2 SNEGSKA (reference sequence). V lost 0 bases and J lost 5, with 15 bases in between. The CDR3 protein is CSARDPGGPGDTQYF. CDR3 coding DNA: TGCAGTGCTAGAGATCCCGGGGGGCCCGGAGATACGCAGTATTTT.